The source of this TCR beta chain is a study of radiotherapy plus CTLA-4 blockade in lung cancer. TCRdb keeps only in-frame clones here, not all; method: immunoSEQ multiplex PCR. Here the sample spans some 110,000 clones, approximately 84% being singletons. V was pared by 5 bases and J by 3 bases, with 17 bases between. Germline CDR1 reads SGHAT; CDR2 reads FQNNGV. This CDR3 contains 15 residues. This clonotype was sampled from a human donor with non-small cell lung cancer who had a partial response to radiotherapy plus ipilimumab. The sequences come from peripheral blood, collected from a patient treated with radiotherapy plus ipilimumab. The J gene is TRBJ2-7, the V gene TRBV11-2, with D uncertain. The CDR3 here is CASSPHFSRHYEQYF. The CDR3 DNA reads TGTGCCAGCAGCCCCCACTTTAGTAGACACTACGAGCAGTACTTC.